These 14 T cell receptor beta chains share one sample of origin, sequenced in a study of beta chain features in type 1 diabetes. Expressed TCRB transcripts got sequenced, as all isolated RNA was reverse transcribed. Some clones are missing from TCRdb's copy, which holds only in-frame ones; the method was immunoSEQ multiplex PCR. Of around 250,000 clones listed, 55% to 70% are singletons. The sequenced material came from naive CD4+ T cells from blood. Every receptor here comes from a man aged 25 to 45 in good health.

V is TRBV7-2 and J is TRBJ2-7; D gene uncertain. V gave up 4 bases and J gave up 0 bases, with 10 bases separating them. The germline V gene encodes CDR1 SGHTA and CDR2 FQGNSA. This CDR3 spans 14 amino acids. The CDR3, as DNA: TGTGCCAGCAGCTCATCAGTGAGCTCCTACGAGCAGTACTTC. This translates into CASSSSVSSYEQYF.

The rearrangement joins TRBV5-6 to TRBJ2-3, with TRBD2 as a possible D gene (6 bases). Germline V gives CDR1 SGHDT, CDR2 YYEEEE. The CDR3 has 16 amino acids. Trimming cost V 4 bases and J 2 bases, with 17 bases left between them. This CDR3 is CASSPRRELNTDTQYF. As DNA, the CDR3 is TGTGCCAGCAGCCCGAGGAGGGAACTCAACACAGATACGCAGTATTTT.

CDR3 region: CASSSVGSYEQYF. CDR3 in DNA: TGTGCCAGCAGCTCTGTCGGCTCCTACGAGCAGTACTTC. The genes are TRBV7-2 and TRBJ2-7; D call uncertain. The germline V gene has CDR1 SGHTA and CDR2 FQGNSA. Trimming removed 4 bases from V and 0 bases from J, with 7 bases in between. The CDR3 has 13 residues.

This clone was observed a few times. This rearrangement joins TRBV29-1 to TRBJ1-1, with D unclear. In germline, CDR1 is SQVTM, CDR2 ANQGSEA. Trimming pared 7 bases from V and 4 bases from J, leaving 13 bases between. CDR3 length equals 12 residues. CDR3 in amino acids: CSARERATEAFF. The CDR3, as DNA: TGCAGCGCCAGAGAGAGGGCCACTGAAGCTTTCTTT. The full variable domain, with the rest looked up from reference TRBV29-1 and TRBJ1-1, is SAVISQKPSRDICQRGTSLTIQCQVDSQVTMMFWYRQQPGQSLTLIATANQGSEATYESGFVIDKFPISRPNLTFSTLTVSNMSPEDSSIYLCSARERATEAFFGQGTRLTVV.

The chain is built from TRBV10-2 and TRBJ1-6; TRBD1 matches 9 bases. The V gene's germline CDR1 is WSHSY and CDR2 SAAADI. The V gene end was trimmed by 5 bases and the J gene end by 7 bases; junction bases not matched to a gene: 3. The CDR3 contains 14 residues. The CDR3 DNA follows: TGCGCCAGCAGTACCGGGACAGGGAATTCACCCCTCCACTTT. Amino acid sequence: CASSTGTGNSPLHF.

This chain uses TRBV9 with TRBJ2-3, with a weak D call TRBD1 (6 bases). Germline CDR1 reads SGDLS; CDR2 reads YYNGEE. Trimming shortened V by 4 bases and J by 2 bases, and 14 bases separated the two germline ends. There are 15 residues in the CDR3. The CDR3 DNA is TGTGCCAGCAGCCCACTTCAGGGGTCCACAGATACGCAGTATTTT. Translated: CASSPLQGSTDTQYF.

This clone was counted between two and nine times. The chain joins TRBV29-1 to TRBJ2-3; TRBD2 aligns across 7 bases. V lost 3 bases, J lost 4 bases, and 10 bases stayed unmatched. The CDR3 length is 15 residues. Germline V CDR1 and CDR2: SQVTM, ANQGSEA. The CDR3 DNA follows: TGCAGCGTTGATAGGGGCCGTCGGGGGGCAGATACGCAGTATTTT. Translated, it gives CSVDRGRRGADTQYF.

The chain has TRBV29-1 and TRBJ2-7; D ambiguous. Germline-derived CDR1 and CDR2 are SQVTM and ANQGSEA. The CDR3 loop spans 15 amino acids. Deletions cut 2 bases from V and 3 bases from J, with 17 bases between. Here the CDR3 reads CSVERGAGKNYEQYF. CDR3 bases: TGCAGCGTTGAACGTGGCGCTGGAAAGAACTACGAGCAGTACTTC.

V usage is TRBV27 and J usage is TRBJ2-7, with D tentatively TRBD2 (5 bases). CDR3 length equals 14 residues. Trimming removed 2 bases from V and 1 base from J, with 9 bases in between. Germline CDR1 reads MNHEY; CDR2 reads SMNVEV (reference sequence). The CDR3 loop is CASSLQRTSYEQYF. CDR3 nucleotides: TGTGCCAGCAGTTTACAGCGGACGTCCTACGAGCAGTACTTC.

This clone is a singleton in its sample. CDR3 in DNA: TGTGCCTGGAGTGTGGGTCACCGAACAGATACGCAGTATTTT. It translates to CAWSVGHRTDTQYF. The chain couples TRBV30 to TRBJ2-3; D not resolved. The germline gives CDR1 GTSNPN, CDR2 SVGIG (reference sequence). Trimming removed 0 bases at V and 3 bases at J, with 10 bases between. The CDR3 spans 14 residues.

V usage is TRBV6-1 and J usage is TRBJ2-1; TRBD2 agrees at 11 bases. Germline-derived CDR1 and CDR2 are MNHNS and SASEGT. Trimming took 5 bases from V and 6 from J; bases not matched to a gene: 3. This CDR3 spans 14 amino acids. The CDR3 protein is CASSRLAGINEQFF. The CDR3 nucleotides read TGTGCCAGCAGTAGACTAGCGGGGATCAATGAGCAGTTCTTC.

This clone was seen only a few times. The CDR3 sequence is CAISESSTGVVTDTQYF. The CDR3 DNA sequence: TGTGCCATCAGTGAGTCGTCCACGGGAGTGGTGACAGATACGCAGTATTTT. The rearrangement links TRBV10-3 to TRBJ2-3, with TRBD2 as a possible D gene (6 bases). Trimming removed 0 bases at V and 3 bases at J, with 16 bases between. The CDR3 covers 17 residues. Germline lookup yields CDR1 ENHRY and CDR2 SYGVKD.

This chain links TRBV7-2 with TRBJ1-2, with D perhaps matching TRBD1 (6 bases). Trimming stripped 6 bases from V and 2 bases from J, with 13 bases between. Germline assignment: CDR1 SGHTA and CDR2 FQGNSA. This CDR3 is 14 amino acids long. The DNA for the CDR3 is TGTGCCAGCAGGTCCGTCACAGGGAACTATGGCTACACCTTC. Its protein is CASRSVTGNYGYTF. The full variable domain, its missing parts supplied by reference TRBV7-2 and TRBJ1-2, is GAGVSQSPSNKVTEKGKDVELRCDPISGHTALYWYRQSLGQGLEFLIYFQGNSAPDKSGLPSDRFSAERTGGSVSTLTIQRTQQEDSAVYLCASRSVTGNYGYTFGSGTRLTVV.

Only one count was recorded for this clone. The chain carries TRBV29-1 and TRBJ2-3; 11 bases agree with TRBD2. CDR1 and CDR2 (germline): SQVTM, ANQGSEA. CDR3 length: 14 residues. Trimming removed 7 bases from V and 1 base from J; junction bases left unmatched: 4. The CDR3 reads CSGLAGGGTDTQYF. In DNA, the CDR3 is TGCAGCGGTTTAGCGGGGGGGGGCACAGATACGCAGTATTTT.